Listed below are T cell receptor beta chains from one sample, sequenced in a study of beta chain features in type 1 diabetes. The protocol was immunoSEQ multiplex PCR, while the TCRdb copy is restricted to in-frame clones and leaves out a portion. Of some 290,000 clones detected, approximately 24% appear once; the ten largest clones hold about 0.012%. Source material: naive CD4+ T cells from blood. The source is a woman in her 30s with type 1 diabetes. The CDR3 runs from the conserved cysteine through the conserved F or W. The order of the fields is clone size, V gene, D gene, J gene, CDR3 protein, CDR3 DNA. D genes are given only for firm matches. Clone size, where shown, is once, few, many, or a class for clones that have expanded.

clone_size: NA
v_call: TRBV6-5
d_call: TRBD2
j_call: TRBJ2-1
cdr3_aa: CASRSLAGTYNEQFF
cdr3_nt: TGTGCCAGCAGGAGTCTAGCGGGTACCTACAATGAGCAGTTCTTC

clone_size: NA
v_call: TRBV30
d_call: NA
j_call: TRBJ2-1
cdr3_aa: CAWSGDSYNEQFF
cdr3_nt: TGTGCCTGGTCCGGGGACTCCTACAATGAGCAGTTCTTC

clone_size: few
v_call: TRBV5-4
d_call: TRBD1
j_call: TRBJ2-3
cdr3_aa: CASRLNPGQGVTDTQYF
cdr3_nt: TGTGCCAGCAGATTAAATCCGGGACAGGGAGTAACAGATACGCAGTATTTT

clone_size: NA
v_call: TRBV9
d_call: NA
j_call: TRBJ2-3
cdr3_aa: CASSVSSPDTQYF
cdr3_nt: TGTGCCAGCAGCGTTTCGTCTCCAGATACGCAGTATTTT

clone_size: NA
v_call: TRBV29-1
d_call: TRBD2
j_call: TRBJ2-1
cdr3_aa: CSVAPSGRDNEQFF
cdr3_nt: TGCAGCGTTGCGCCTAGCGGGAGGGACAATGAGCAGTTCTTC

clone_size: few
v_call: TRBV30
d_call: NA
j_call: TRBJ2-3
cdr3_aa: CAWGEVYTDTQYF
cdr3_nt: TGTGCCTGGGGAGAGGTCTACACAGATACGCAGTATTTT

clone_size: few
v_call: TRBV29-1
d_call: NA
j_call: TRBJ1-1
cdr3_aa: CSVSFQMNTEAFF
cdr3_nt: TGCAGCGTTTCGTTTCAGATGAACACTGAAGCTTTCTTT

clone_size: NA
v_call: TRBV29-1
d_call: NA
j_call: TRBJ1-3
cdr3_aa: CSAPGSGNTIYF
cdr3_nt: TGCAGCGCCCCCGGTTCTGGAAACACCATATATTTT

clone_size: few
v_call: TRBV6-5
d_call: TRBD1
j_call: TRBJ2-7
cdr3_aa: CASSYSGQGIGWEQYF
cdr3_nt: TGTGCCAGCAGTTACTCGGGACAGGGTATTGGGTGGGAGCAGTACTTC

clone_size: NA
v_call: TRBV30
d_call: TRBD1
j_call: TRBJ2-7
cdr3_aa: CAWTRQGLEVEQYF
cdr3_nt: TGTGCCTGGACCCGACAGGGGCTGGAGGTTGAGCAGTACTTC

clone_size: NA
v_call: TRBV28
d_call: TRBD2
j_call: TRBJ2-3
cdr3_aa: CASSSHGLAGADTQYF
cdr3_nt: TGTGCCAGCAGTTCACATGGACTAGCGGGAGCGGATACGCAGTATTTT

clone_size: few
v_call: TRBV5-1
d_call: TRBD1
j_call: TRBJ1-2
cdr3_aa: CASSLERTGGIQGYTF
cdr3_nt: TGCGCCAGCAGCTTGGAGCGGACAGGGGGAATTCAAGGCTACACCTTC

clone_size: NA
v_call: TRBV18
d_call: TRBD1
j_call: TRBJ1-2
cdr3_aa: CASSPTDRDYGYTF
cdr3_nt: TGTGCCAGCTCCCCCACCGACAGGGACTATGGCTACACCTTC

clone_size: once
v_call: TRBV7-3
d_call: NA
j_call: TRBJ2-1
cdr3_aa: CASSPGRERGHEQFF
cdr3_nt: TGTGCCAGCAGCCCCGGGCGGGAAAGGGGGCATGAGCAGTTCTTC

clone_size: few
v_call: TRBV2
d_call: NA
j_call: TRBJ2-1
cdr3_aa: CASIEDSYNEQFF
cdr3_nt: TGTGCCAGCATAGAGGACTCCTACAATGAGCAGTTCTTC

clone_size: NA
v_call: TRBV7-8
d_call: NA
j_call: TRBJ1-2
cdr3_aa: CASSYFNYGYTF
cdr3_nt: TGTGCCAGCAGCTACTTTAACTATGGCTACACCTTC

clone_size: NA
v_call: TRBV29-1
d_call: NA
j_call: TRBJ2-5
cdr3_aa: CSVGAGGSQETQYF
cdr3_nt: TGCAGCGTTGGGGCCGGAGGCAGCCAAGAGACCCAGTACTTC

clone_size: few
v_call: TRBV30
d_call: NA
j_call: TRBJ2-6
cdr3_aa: CAWSTGDSGANVLTF
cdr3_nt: TGTGCCTGGAGTACCGGTGACTCTGGGGCCAACGTCCTGACTTTC

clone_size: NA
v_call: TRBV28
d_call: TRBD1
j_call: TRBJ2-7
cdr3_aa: CASVQGAYEQYF
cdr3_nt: TGTGCCAGCGTCCAGGGGGCCTACGAGCAGTACTTC

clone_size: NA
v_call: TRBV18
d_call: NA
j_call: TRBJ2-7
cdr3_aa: CASSRDSLGEQYF
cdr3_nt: TGTGCCAGCTCCCGGGACTCGCTGGGCGAGCAGTACTTC

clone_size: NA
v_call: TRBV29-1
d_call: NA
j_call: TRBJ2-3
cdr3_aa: CSVDPGVDTQYF
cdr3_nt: TGCAGCGTTGACCCCGGAGTAGATACGCAGTATTTT

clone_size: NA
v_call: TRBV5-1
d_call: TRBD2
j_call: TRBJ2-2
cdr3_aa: CASSRGLAGTGELFF
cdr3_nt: TGCGCCAGCAGCAGGGGACTAGCGGGGACCGGGGAGCTGTTTTTT

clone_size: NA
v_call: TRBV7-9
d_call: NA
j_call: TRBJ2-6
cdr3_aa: CASSRTAAGANVLTF
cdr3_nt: TGTGCCAGCAGTCGAACAGCGGCTGGGGCCAACGTCCTGACTTTC

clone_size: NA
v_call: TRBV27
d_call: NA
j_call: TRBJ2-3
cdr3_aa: CASSSPPLRVPDTQYF
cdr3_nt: TGTGCCAGCAGTTCCCCACCCCTGAGGGTACCAGATACGCAGTATTTT

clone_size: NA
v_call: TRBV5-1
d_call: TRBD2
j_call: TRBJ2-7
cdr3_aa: CASSHGTSLAFAYEQYF
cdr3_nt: TGCGCCAGCAGCCACGGGACTAGTCTTGCCTTTGCCTACGAGCAGTACTTC

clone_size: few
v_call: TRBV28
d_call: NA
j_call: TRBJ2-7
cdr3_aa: CASSFSGSEPYEQYF
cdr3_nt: TGTGCCAGCAGTTTCTCCGGGTCCGAACCCTACGAGCAGTACTTC

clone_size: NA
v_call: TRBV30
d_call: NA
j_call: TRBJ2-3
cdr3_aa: CAWSPLNTQYF
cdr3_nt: TGTGCCTGGAGCCCTCTTAATACGCAGTATTTT

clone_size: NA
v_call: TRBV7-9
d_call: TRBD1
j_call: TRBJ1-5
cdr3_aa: CASSSTGGRPQHF
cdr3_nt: TGTGCCAGCAGCTCCACAGGGGGAAGACCCCAGCATTTT

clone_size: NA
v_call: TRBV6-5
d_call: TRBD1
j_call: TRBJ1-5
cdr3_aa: CASRTGQGVQPQHF
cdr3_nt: TGTGCCAGCAGGACGGGACAGGGGGTTCAGCCCCAGCATTTT

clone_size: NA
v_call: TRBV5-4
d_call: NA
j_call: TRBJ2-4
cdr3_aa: CASSLSAGPKDIQYF
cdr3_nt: TGTGCCAGCAGCTTGTCAGCAGGCCCCAAGGACATTCAGTACTTC

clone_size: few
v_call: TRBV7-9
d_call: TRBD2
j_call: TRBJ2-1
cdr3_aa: CASSTGTSGINEQFF
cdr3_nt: TGTGCCAGCAGCACCGGGACTAGCGGGATTAATGAGCAGTTCTTC

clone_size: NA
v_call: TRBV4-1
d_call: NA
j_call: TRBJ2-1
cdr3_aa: CASSNLAVTYNEQFF
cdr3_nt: TGCGCCAGCAGCAATTTAGCGGTAACCTACAATGAGCAGTTCTTC

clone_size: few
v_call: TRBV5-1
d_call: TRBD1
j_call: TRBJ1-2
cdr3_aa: CASSPGQLNYGYTF
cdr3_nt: TGCGCCAGCAGCCCGGGACAGTTAAACTATGGCTACACCTTC

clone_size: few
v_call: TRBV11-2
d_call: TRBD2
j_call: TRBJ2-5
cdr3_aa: CASSAGLAVQYF
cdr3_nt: TGTGCCAGCAGCGCCGGACTAGCGGTCCAGTACTTC

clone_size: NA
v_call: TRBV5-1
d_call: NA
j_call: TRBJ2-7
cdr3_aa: CASSLRTSYEQYF
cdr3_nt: TGCGCCAGCAGCTTACGCACTAGCTACGAGCAGTACTTC

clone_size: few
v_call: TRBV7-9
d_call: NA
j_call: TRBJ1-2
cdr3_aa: CASSLDRGAMGGYTF
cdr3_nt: TGTGCCAGCAGCTTAGACCGGGGGGCGATGGGTGGCTACACCTTC

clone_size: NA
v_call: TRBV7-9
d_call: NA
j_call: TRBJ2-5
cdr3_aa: CASSLALGTTETQYF
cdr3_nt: TGTGCCAGCAGCTTAGCGCTAGGGACAACAGAGACCCAGTACTTC

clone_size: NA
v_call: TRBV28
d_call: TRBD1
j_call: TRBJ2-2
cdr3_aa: CASSRYRGTNTGELFF
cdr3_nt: TGTGCCAGCAGTAGGTACAGGGGAACTAACACCGGGGAGCTGTTTTTT

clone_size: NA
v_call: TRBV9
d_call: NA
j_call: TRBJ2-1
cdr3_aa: CASSVARGNEQFF
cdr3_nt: TGTGCCAGCAGCGTAGCCCGGGGCAATGAGCAGTTCTTC

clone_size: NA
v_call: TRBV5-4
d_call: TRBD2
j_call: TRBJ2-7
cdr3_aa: CASSVSASGSSYEQYF
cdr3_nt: TGTGCCAGCAGCGTGTCGGCTAGCGGGAGTTCCTACGAGCAGTACTTC

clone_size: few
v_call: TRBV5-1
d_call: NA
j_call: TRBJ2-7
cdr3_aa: CASSFDSAREQYF
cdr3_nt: TGCGCCAGCAGCTTCGATTCAGCGCGGGAGCAGTACTTC